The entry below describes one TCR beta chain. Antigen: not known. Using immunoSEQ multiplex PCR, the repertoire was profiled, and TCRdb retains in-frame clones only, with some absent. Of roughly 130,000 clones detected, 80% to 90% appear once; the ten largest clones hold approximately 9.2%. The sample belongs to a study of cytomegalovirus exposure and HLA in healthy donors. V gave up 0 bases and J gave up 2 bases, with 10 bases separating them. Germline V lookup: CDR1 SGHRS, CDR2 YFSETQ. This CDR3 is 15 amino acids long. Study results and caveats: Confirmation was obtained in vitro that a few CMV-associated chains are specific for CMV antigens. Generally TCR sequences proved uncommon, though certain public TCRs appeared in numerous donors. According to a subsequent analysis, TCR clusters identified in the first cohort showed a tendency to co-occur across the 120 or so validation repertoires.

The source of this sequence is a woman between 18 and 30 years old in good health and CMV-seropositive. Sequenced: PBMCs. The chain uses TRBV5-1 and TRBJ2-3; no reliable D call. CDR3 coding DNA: TGCGCCAGCAGCTTGGGTACATTGGCCACAGATACGCAGTATTTT. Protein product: CASSLGTLATDTQYF. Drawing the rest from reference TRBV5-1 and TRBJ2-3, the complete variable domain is KAGVTQTPRYLIKTRGQQVTLSCSPISGHRSVSWYQQTPGQGLQFLFEYFSETQRNKGNFPGRFSGRQFSNSRSEMNVSTLELGDSALYLCASSLGTLATDTQYFGPGTRLTVL.